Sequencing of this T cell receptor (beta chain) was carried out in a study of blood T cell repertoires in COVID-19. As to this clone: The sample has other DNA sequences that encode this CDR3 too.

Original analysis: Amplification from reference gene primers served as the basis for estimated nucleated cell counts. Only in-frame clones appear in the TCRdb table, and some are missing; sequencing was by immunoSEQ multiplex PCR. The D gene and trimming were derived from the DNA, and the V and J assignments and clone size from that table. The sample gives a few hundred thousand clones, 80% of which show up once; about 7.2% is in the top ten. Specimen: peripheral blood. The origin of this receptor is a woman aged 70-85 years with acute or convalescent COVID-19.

The DNA of the CDR3 is TGTGCCAGCAGCCCTAACACCGGGGAGCTGTTTTTT. Protein sequence: CASSPNTGELFF. This sequence joins TRBV12-3 or TRBV12-4 and TRBJ2-2; no firm D call. With 6 bases removed from V and 2 bases from J, the gap between germline ends came to 4 bases. The CDR3 totals 12 residues.